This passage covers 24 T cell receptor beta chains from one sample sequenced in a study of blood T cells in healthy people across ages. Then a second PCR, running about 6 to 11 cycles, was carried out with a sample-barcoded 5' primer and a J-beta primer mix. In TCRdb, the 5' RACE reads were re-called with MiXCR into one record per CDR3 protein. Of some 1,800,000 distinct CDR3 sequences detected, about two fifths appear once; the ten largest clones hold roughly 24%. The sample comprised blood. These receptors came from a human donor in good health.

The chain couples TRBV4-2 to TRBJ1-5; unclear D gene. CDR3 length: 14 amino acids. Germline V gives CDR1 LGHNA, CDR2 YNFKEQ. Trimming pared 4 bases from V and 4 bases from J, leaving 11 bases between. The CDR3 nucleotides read TGTGCCAGCAGCCGACTGACGGAAAATCAGCCCCAGCATTTT. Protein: CASSRLTENQPQHF.

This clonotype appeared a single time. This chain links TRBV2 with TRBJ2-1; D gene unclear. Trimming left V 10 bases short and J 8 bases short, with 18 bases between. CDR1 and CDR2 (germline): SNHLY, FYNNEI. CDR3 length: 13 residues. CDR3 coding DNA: TGTGCCACCCACGACGGACGCCGAGATGAGCAGTTCTTC. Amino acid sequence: CATHDGRRDEQFF. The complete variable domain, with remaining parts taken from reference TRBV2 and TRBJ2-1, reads EPEVTQTPSHQVTQMGQEVILRCVPISNHLYFYWYRQILGQKVEFLVSFYNNEISEKSEIFDDQFSVERPDGSNFTLKIRSTKLEDSAMYFCATHDGRRDEQFFGPGTRLTVL.

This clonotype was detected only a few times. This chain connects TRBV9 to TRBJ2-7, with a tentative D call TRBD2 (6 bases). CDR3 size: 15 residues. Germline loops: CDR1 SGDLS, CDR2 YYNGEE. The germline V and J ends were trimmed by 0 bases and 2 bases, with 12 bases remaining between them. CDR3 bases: TGTGCCAGCAGCGTAGCGCCTAGCGCAACCTACGAGCAGTACTTC. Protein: CASSVAPSATYEQYF.

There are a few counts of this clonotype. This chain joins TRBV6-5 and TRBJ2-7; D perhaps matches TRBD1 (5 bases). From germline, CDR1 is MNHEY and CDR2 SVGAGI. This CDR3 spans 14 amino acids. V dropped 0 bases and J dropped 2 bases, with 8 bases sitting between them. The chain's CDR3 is CASSYSTAPYEQYF. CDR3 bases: TGTGCCAGCAGTTACTCGACAGCTCCCTACGAGCAGTACTTC.

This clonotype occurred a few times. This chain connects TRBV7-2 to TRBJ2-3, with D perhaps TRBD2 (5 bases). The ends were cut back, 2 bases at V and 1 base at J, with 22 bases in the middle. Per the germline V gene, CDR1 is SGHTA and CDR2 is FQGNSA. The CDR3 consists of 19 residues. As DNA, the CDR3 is TGTGCCAGCAGCTTATGGAGGTGGGCGGAAACTTCCCGCACAGATACGCAGTATTTT. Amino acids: CASSLWRWAETSRTDTQYF.

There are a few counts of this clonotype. The chain's CDR3 is CASSLITGGDYNEQFF. The CDR3 bases are TGTGCCAGCAGCTTAATCACAGGGGGGGATTACAATGAGCAGTTCTTC. The chain links TRBV7-2 to TRBJ2-1, with a weak D call TRBD1 (8 bases). This CDR3 is 16 amino acids long. The V and J ends lost 2 bases and 4 bases respectively, with 15 bases between them. CDR1 is SGHTA, CDR2 FQGNSA, per germline. The full variable domain, its missing parts supplied by reference TRBV7-2 and TRBJ2-1, is GAGVSQSPSNKVTEKGKDVELRCDPISGHTALYWYRQSLGQGLEFLIYFQGNSAPDKSGLPSDRFSAERTGGSVSTLTIQRTQQEDSAVYLCASSLITGGDYNEQFFGPGTRLTVL.

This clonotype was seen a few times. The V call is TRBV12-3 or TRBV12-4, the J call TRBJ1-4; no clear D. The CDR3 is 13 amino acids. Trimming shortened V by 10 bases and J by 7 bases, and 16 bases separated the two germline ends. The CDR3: CATRGRLAEKLFF. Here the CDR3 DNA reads TGTGCCACCCGAGGGAGACTGGCTGAAAAACTGTTTTTT.

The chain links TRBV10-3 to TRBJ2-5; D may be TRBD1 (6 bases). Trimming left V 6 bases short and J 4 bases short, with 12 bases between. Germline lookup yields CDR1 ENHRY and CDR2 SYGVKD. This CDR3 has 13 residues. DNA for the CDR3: TGTGCCATCAGCCGTCCAGGGGCAGAGACCCAGTACTTC. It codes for CAISRPGAETQYF.

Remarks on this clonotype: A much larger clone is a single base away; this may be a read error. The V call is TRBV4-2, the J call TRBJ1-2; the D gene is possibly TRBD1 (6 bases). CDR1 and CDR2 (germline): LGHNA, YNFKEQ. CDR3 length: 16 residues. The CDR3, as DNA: TGTGCCAGCAGCCAAGACCCCGGGACAACTAACTATGACTACACCTTC. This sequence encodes CASSQDPGTTNYDYTF.

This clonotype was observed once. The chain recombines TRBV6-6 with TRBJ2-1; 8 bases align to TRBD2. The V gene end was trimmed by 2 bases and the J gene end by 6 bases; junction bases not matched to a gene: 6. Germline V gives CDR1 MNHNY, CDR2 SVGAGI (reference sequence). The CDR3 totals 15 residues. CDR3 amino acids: CASSYSGGPPNEQFF. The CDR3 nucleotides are TGTGCCAGCAGTTACAGCGGGGGACCACCCAATGAGCAGTTCTTC.

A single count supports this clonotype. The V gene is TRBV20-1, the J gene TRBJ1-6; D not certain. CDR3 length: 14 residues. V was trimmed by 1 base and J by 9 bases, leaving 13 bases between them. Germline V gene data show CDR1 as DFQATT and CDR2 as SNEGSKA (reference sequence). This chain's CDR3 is CSARVLGSGSPLHF. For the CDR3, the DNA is TGCAGTGCTAGAGTTTTGGGATCGGGTTCACCCCTCCACTTT.

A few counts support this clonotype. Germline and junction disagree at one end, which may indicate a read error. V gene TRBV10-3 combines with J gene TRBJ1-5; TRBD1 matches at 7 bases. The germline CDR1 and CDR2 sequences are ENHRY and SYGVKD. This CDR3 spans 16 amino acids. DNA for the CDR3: TGTGCCCTCAGTGACGACAGGGTCGGGAGCAATCAGCCCCAGCATTTT. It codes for CALSDDRVGSNQPQHF.

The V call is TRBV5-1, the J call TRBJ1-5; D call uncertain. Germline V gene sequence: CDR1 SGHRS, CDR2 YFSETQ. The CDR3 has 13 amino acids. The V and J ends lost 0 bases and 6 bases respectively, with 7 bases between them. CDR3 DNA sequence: TGCGCCAGCAGCTTGGGTCCAATTCAGCCCCAGCATTTT. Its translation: CASSLGPIQPQHF.

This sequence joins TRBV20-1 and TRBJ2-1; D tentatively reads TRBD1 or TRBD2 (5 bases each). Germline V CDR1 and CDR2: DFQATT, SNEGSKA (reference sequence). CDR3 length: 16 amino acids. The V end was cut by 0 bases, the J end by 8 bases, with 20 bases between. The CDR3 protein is CSARDQGTRRGDEQFF. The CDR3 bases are TGCAGTGCTAGAGATCAGGGAACTAGGCGTGGGGATGAGCAGTTCTTC.

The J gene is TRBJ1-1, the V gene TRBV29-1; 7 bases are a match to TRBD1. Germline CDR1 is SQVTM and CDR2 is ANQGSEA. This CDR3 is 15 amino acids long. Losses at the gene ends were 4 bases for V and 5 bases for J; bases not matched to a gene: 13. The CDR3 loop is CSVGYAGGRRTEAFF. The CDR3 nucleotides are TGCAGCGTTGGGTATGCAGGGGGACGTCGAACTGAAGCTTTCTTT.

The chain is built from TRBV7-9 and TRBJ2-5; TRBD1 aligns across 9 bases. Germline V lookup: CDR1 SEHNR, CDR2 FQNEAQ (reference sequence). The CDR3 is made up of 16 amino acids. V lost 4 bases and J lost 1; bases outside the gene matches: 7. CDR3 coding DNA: TGTGCCAGCAGCTCACCGTCGGGACAGGGCCAAGAGACCCAGTACTTC. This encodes CASSSPSGQGQETQYF. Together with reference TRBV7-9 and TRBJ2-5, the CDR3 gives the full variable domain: DTGVSQNPRHKITKRGQNVTFRCDPISEHNRLYWYRQTLGQGPEFLTYFQNEAQLEKSRLLSDRFSAERPKGSFSTLEIQRTEQGDSAMYLCASSSPSGQGQETQYFGPGTRLLVL.

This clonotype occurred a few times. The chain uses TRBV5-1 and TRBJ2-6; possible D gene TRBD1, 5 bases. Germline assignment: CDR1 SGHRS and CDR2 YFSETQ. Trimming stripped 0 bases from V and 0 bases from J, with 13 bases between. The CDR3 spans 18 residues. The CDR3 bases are TGCGCCAGCAGCTTGGAACAGGCACTCAGCTCTGGGGCCAACGTCCTGACTTTC. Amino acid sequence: CASSLEQALSSGANVLTF.

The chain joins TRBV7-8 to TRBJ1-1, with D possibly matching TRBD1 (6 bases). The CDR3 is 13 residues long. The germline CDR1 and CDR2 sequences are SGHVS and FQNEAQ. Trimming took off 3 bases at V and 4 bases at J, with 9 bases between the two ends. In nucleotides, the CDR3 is TGTGCCAGCAGCTTGCGACAGGCCACTGAAGCTTTCTTT. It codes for CASSLRQATEAFF.

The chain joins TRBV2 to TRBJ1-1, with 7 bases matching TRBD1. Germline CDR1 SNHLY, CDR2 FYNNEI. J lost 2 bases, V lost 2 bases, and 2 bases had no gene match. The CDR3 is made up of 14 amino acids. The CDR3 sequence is CASSERQGNTEAFF. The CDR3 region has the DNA TGTGCCAGCAGTGAACGACAGGGAAACACTGAAGCTTTCTTT.

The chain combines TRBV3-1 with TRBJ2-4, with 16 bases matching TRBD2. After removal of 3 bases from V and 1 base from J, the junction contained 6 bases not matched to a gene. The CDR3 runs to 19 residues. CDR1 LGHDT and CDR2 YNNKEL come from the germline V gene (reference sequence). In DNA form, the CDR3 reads TGTGCCAGCAGCCAGGGGACTAGCGGGGGGGAGATTGCCAAAAACATTCAGTACTTC. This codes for CASSQGTSGGEIAKNIQYF.

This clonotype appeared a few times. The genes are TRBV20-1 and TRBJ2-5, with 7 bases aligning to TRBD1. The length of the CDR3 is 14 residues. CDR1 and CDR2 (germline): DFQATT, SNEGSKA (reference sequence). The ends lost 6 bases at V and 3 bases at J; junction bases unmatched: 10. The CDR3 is CSAPRTGEKETQYF. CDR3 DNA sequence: TGCAGTGCCCCACGCACAGGGGAAAAAGAGACCCAGTACTTC.

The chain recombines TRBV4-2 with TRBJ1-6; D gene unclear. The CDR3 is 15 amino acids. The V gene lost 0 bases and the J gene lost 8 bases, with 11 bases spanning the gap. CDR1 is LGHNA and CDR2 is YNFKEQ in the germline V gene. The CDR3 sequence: CASSQEWTLDSPLHF. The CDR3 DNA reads TGTGCCAGCAGCCAAGAATGGACCCTAGATTCACCCCTCCACTTT.

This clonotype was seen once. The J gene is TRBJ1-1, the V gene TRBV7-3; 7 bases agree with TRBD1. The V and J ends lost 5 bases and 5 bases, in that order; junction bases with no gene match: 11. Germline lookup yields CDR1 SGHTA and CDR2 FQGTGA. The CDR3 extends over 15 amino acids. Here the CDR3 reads CASSKENRGRTEAFF. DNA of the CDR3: TGTGCCAGCAGCAAAGAGAACAGGGGAAGAACTGAAGCTTTCTTT.

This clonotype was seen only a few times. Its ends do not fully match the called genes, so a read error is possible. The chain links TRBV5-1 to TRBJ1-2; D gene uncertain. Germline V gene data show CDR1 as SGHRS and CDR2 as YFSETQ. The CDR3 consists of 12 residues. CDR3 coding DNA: TGCGCCAGCAGCTTCGGAGCCTATGGCTGCACCTTC. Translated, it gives CASSFGAYGCTF.